This TCR beta chain was captured by sequencing in a study of shared clonotypes between healthy human individuals. General study results and limits: Measured sharing among donors was expected to vary with sequencing depth.

The CDR3 covers 14 residues. V was clipped by 4 bases and J by 7 bases, with 15 bases between them. The germline gives CDR1 SGHRS, CDR2 YFSETQ. Comment on this clone: The antigen is undetermined.

Original data processing: Junction-only sequences produced by ImmunoSEQ had no quality scores, so filtering differed. TCRdb's copy holds only in-frame clones and misses some; the assay was immunoSEQ multiplex PCR. V, J and clone size are taken as reported in that table, and D and trimming were inferred from the DNA itself. The sample lists 2,100,000 or so clones, about 94% occurring once. A CD45RA+ naive subset and a CD45RA-negative memory subset were split from CD4+ cells. Sequencing input: naive CD4+ T cells sorted from blood. Subset described: CD45RA+ positively selected. This chain joins TRBV5-1 and TRBJ2-1; no clear D gene. This TCR derives from a man aged 18 to 29 in good health. This CDR3 reads CASSNGPGENEQFF. The CDR3 nucleotides are TGCGCCAGCAGCAACGGACCCGGAGAGAATGAGCAGTTCTTC.